Listed below are T cell receptor beta chains from one sample, sequenced in a study of T cell responses to AZD1222 COVID-19 vaccine. Profiled with immunoSEQ multiplex PCR; TCRdb holds only in-frame clones, not every one. Among some 130,000 clones listed, 85% to 95% were seen once. The sample in question was peripheral blood, obtained 28 days after the second AZD1222 dose. The receptor set was obtained from an adult who received the AZD1222 COVID-19 vaccine. Both conserved end residues are part of each CDR3. Each record gives: V gene, CDR3 protein.

TRBV9,CASSLSAGLGYEQYF
TRBV9,CASSVGGYSYEQYF
TRBV12-3/TRBV12-4,CASSFYYGYTF
TRBV7-2,CASSPPGQGSHSGNTIYF
TRBV7-9,CASSLGQGGNTIYF
TRBV28,CASSFTGVRNSAYEQYF
TRBV4-2,CASSQTTSGGAETQYF
TRBV7-9,CASSLGIGQGEDDTF
TRBV5-4,CASSLQQGNYGYTF
TRBV4-1,CASSQEQGGRNTIYF
TRBV7-2,CASRSDRGGYTEAFF
TRBV7-6,CASSALAGGWGNEQFF
TRBV11-3,CASSRAYYTGAYEQYF
TRBV9,CASSGSRANYGYTF
TRBV3-1/TRBV3-2,CASSRPGTGNTEAFF
TRBV13,CASSSELAGTPDTQYF
TRBV20-1,CSARGDSSAF
TRBV12-3/TRBV12-4,CASSLLGSAFF
TRBV5-5,CASSFLARVGTEDYEQYF
TRBV10-3,CAISGAEQTNGYTF
TRBV6-6,CASSYSSRDNQPQHF
TRBV19,CASRGTLQETQYF
TRBV9,CASSVVAGIYNEQFF
TRBV12-5,CASGSPLKTGTNYEQFF
TRBV28,CASRSPGRGSNQPQHF
TRBV5-6,CASSLGTGGAFF
TRBV21-1,CASSKKPMGQRHPATNEKLFF
TRBV23-1,CASSQVEEVSRETQYF